This TCR beta chain was recorded in a study of T cells after somatic rescue of genetic block. The repertoire was sequenced with immunoSEQ multiplex PCR; TCRdb's copy has only in-frame clones and lacks some. The data show approximately 16,000 clones, 60% to 75% seen once. The germline V and J ends were trimmed by 2 bases and 3 bases, with 10 bases remaining between them. Germline V lookup: CDR1 MNHEY, CDR2 SVGAGI. This CDR3 has 14 residues. This clone was counted once. This TCR was sampled from a man between 18 and 29 years old. Sequencing used peripheral blood mononuclear cells (PBMCs). This sequence joins TRBV6-5 and TRBJ1-2, with no clear D. CDR3 amino acids: CASSYRRRDYGYTF. Here the CDR3 DNA reads TGTGCCAGCAGTTACAGGAGGCGGGACTATGGCTACACCTTC.